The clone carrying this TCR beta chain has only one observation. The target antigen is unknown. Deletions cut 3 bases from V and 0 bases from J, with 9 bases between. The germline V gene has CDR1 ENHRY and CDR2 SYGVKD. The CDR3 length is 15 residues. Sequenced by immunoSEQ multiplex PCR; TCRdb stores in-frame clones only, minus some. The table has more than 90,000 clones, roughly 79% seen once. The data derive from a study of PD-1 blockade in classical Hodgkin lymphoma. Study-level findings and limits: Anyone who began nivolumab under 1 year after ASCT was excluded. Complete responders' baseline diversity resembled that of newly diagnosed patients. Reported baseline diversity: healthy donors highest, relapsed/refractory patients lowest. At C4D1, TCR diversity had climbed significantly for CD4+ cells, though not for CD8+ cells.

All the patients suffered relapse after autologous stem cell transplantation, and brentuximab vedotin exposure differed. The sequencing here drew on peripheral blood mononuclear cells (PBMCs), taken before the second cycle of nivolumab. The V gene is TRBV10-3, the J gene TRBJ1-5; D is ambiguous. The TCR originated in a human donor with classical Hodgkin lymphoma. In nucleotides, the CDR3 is TGTGCCATCAGTGAATTCGGGGATAGCAATCAGCCCCAGCATTTT. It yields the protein CAISEFGDSNQPQHF.